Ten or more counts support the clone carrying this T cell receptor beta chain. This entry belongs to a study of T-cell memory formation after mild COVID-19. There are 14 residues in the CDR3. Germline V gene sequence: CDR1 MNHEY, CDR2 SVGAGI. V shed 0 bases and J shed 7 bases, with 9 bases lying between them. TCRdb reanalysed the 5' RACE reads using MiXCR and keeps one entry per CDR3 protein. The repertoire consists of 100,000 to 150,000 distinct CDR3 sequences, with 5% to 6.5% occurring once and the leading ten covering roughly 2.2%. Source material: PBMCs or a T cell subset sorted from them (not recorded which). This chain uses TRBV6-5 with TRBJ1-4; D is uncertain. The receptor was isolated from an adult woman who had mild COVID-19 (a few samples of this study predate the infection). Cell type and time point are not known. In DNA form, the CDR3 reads TGTGCCAGCAGTTACTCGGGGAGATCTGAAAAACTGTTTTTT. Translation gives CASSYSGRSEKLFF.